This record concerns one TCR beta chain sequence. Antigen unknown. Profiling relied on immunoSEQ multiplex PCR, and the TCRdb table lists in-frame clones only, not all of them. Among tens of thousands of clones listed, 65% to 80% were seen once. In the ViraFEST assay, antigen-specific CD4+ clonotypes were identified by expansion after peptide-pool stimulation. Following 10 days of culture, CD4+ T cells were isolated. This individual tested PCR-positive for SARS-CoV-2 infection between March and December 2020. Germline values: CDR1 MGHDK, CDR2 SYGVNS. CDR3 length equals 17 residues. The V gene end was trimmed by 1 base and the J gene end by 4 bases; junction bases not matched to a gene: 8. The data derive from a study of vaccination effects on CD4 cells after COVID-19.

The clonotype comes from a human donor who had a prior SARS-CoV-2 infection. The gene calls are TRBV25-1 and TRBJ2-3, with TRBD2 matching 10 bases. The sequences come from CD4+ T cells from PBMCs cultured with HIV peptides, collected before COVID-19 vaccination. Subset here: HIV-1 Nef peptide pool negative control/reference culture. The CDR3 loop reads CASSESPGLAGADTQYF. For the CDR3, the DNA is TGTGCCAGCAGTGAATCCCCGGGGCTAGCGGGAGCAGATACGCAGTATTTT.